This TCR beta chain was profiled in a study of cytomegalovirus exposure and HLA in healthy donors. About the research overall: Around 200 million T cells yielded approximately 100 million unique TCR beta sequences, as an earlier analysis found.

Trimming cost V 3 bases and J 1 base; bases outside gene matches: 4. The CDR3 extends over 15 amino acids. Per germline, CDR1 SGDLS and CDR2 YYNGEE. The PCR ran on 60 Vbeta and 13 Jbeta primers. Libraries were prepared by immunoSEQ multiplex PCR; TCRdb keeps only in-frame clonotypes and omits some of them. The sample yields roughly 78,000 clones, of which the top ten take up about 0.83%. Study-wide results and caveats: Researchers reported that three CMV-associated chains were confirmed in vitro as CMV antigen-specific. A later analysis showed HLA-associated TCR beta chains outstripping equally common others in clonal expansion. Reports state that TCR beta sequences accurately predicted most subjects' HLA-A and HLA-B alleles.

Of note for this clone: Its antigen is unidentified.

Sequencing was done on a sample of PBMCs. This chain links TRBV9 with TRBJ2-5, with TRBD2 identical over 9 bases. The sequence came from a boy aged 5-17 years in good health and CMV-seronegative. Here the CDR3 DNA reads TGTGCCAGCAGCGACAGCGGGGGGCTCCAAGAGACCCAGTACTTC. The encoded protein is CASSDSGGLQETQYF.